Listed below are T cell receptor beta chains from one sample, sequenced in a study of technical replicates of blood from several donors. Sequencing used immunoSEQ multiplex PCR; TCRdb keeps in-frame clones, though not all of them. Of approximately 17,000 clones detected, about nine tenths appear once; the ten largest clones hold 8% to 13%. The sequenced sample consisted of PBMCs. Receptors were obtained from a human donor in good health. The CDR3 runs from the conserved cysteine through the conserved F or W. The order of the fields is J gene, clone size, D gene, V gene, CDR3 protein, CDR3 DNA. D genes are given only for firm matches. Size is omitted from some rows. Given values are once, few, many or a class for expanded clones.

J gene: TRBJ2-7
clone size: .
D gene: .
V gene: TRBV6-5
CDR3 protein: CASSYGSTRSYEQYF
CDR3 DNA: TGTGCCAGCAGTTACGGATCGACACGTTCCTACGAGCAGTACTTC

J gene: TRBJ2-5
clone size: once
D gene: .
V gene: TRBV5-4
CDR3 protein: CASSLELEETQYF
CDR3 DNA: TGTGCCAGCAGCTTGGAGCTAGAAGAGACCCAGTACTTC

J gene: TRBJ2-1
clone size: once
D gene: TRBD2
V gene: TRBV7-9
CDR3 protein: CASSPLAGGQGEQFF
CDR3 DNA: TGTGCCAGCAGCCCACTAGCGGGAGGGCAGGGTGAGCAGTTCTTC

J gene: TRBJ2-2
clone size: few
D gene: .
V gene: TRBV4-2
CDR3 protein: CASSQPTGGTGELFF
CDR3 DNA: TGTGCCAGCAGCCAACCTACCGGGGGCACCGGGGAGCTGTTTTTT

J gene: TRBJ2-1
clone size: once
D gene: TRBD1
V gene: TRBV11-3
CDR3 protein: CASSYGTGSYNEQFF
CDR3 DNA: TGTGCCAGCAGCTACGGGACAGGGTCGTACAATGAGCAGTTCTTC

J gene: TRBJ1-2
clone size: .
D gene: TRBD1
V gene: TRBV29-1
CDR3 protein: CSVLGQANYGYTF
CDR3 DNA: TGCAGCGTTTTAGGACAGGCCAACTATGGCTACACCTTC

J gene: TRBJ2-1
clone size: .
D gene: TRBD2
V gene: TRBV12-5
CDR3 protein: CASGGLAGGPYNEQFF
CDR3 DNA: TGTGCTAGTGGCGGACTAGCGGGAGGGCCCTACAATGAGCAGTTCTTC

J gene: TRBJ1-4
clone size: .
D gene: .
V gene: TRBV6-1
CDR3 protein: CASSEYSGSNEKLFF
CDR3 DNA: TGTGCCAGCAGTGAATATTCGGGGTCTAATGAAAAACTGTTTTTT

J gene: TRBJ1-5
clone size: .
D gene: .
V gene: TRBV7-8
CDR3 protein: CASSSVLGGAAYSNQPQHF
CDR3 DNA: TGTGCCAGCAGTTCCGTCTTGGGGGGGGCGGCCTATAGCAATCAGCCCCAGCATTTT

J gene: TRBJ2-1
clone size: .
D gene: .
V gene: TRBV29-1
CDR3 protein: CSVEGLAHSYNEQFF
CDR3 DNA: TGCAGCGTTGAGGGTCTAGCGCACTCCTACAATGAGCAGTTCTTC

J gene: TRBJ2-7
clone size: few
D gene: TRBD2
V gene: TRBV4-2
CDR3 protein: CASSREGLAGRYEQYF
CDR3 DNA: TGTGCCAGCAGCCGTGAAGGACTAGCGGGTCGGTACGAGCAGTACTTC

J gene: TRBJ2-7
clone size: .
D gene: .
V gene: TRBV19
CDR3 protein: CVSSSWTGEQYF
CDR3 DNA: TGTGTCAGTAGTAGCTGGACTGGGGAGCAGTACTTC

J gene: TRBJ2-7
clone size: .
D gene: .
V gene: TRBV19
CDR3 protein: CASSNPGERYEQYF
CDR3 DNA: TGTGCCAGTAGTAACCCTGGGGAGAGGTACGAGCAGTACTTC

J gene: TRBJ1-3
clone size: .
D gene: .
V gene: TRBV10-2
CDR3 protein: CASSESHPWEGNTIYF
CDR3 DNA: TGCGCCAGCAGTGAGTCCCACCCTTGGGAGGGAAACACCATATATTTT

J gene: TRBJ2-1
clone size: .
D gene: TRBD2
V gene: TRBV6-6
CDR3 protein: CASRGLAGDHNEQFF
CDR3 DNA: TGTGCCAGCAGAGGACTAGCGGGAGATCACAATGAGCAGTTCTTC

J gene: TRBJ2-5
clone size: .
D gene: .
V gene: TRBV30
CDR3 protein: CAWETGGETQYF
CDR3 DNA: TGTGCCTGGGAGACAGGAGGAGAGACCCAGTACTTC

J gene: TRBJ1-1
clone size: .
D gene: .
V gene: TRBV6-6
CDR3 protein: CANDWWDTEAFF
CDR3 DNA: TGTGCCAACGACTGGTGGGACACTGAAGCTTTCTTT

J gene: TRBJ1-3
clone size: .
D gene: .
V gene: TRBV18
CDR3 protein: CASSPPTGAGNTIYF
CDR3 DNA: TGTGCCAGCTCACCACCGACGGGGGCTGGAAACACCATATATTTT

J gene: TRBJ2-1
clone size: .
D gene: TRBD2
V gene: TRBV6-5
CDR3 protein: CASRAGLEVAEQFF
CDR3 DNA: TGTGCCAGCAGAGCGGGACTAGAAGTCGCTGAGCAGTTCTTC

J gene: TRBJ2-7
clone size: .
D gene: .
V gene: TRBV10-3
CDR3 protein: CAISAWAGPTYEQYF
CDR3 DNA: TGTGCCATCAGTGCTTGGGCGGGGCCGACCTACGAGCAGTACTTC

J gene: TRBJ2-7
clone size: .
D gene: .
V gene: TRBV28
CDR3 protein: CASSLPGTQLYEQYF
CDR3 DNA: TGTGCCAGCAGTCTCCCTGGGACACAGCTGTACGAGCAGTACTTC

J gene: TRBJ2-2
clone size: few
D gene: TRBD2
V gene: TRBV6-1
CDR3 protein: CASSELAGDTGELFF
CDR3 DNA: TGTGCCAGCAGTGAACTAGCGGGAGACACCGGGGAGCTGTTTTTT

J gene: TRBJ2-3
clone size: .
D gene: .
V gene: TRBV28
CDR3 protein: CASSPYTDTQYF
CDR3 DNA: TGTGCCAGCAGTCCGTATACAGATACGCAGTATTTT

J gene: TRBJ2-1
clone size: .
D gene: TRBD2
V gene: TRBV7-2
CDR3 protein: CASSLDSLAKINNEQFF
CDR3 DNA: TGTGCCAGCAGCTTAGACTCACTAGCGAAAATAAACAATGAGCAGTTCTTC

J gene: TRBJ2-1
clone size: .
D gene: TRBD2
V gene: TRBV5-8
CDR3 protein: CASRRLAGGTNEQFF
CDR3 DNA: TGTGCCAGTAGGCGACTAGCGGGAGGGACCAATGAGCAGTTCTTC

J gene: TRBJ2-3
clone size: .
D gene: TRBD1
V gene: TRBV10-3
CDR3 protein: CAISEQDRVGGDTQYF
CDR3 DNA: TGTGCCATCAGTGAACAAGACAGGGTAGGGGGAGATACGCAGTATTTT

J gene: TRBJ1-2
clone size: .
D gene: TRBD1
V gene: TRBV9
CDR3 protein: CASSILDRVGGYTF
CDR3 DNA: TGTGCCAGCAGCATTCTGGACAGGGTGGGTGGCTACACCTTC

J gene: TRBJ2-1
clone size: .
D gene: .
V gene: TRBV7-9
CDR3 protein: CASSLEGSEQFF
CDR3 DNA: TGTGCCAGCAGCTTGGAGGGCAGTGAGCAGTTCTTC

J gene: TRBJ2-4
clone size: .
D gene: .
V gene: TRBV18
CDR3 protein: CASSPPQGSNIQYF
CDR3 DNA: TGTGCCAGCTCACCACCGCAGGGCTCAAACATTCAGTACTTC

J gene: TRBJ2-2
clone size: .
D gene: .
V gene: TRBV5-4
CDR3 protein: CASKVEEEGTGELFF
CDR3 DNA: TGTGCCAGCAAGGTGGAAGAGGAGGGGACCGGGGAGCTGTTTTTT

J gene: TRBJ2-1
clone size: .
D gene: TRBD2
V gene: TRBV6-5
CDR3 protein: CASLGLAGGYEQFF
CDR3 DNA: TGTGCCAGCCTCGGACTAGCGGGAGGGTATGAGCAGTTCTTC

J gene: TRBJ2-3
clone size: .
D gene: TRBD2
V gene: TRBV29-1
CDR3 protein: CSVGLARVIDTQYF
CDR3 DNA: TGCAGCGTCGGACTAGCCCGAGTGATAGATACGCAGTATTTT

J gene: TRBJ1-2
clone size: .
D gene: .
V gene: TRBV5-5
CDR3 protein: CASSLLPAGDGYGYTF
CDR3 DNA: TGTGCCAGCAGCTTGCTCCCTGCGGGGGACGGCTATGGCTACACCTTC

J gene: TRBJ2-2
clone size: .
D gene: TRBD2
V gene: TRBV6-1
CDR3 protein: CASSEAASGNTGELFF
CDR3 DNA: TGTGCCAGCAGTGAAGCGGCTAGCGGGAACACCGGGGAGCTGTTTTTT

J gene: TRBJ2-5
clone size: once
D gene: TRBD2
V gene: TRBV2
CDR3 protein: CASRSGGEVGKTQYF
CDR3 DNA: TGTGCCAGCAGGAGTGGGGGGGAGGTAGGGAAGACCCAGTACTTC

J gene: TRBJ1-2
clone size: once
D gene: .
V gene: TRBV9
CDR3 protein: CASSERGGANYGYTF
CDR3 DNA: TGTGCCAGCAGCGAGAGGGGGGGAGCTAACTATGGCTACACCTTC

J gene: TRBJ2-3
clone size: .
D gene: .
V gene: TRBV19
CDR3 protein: CASSMGDRKADTQYF
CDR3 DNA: TGTGCCAGTAGTATGGGAGACAGGAAGGCAGATACGCAGTATTTT

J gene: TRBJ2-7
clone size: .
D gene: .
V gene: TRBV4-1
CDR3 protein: CASSQESYSYEQYF
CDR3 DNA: TGCGCCAGCAGCCAAGAAAGCTACTCCTACGAGCAGTACTTC

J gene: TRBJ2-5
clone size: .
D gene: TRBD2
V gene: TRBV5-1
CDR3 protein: CASQGLAQETQYF
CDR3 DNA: TGCGCCAGCCAAGGACTAGCGCAAGAGACCCAGTACTTC

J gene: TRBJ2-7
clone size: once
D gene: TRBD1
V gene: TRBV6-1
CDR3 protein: CASTGQNSYEQYF
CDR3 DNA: TGTGCCAGCACGGGACAGAACTCCTACGAGCAGTACTTC

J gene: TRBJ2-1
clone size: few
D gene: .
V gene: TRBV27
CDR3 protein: CASSPTLTYNEQFF
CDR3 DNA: TGTGCCAGCAGCCCAACATTGACCTACAATGAGCAGTTCTTC

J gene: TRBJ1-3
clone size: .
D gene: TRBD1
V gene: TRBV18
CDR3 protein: CASSPLLGGPSGNTIYF
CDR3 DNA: TGTGCCAGCTCACCACTGCTAGGGGGCCCTTCTGGAAACACCATATATTTT

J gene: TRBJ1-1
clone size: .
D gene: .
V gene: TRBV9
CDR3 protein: CASSPSGTPDTEAFF
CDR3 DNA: TGTGCCAGCAGCCCCTCCGGGACACCGGACACTGAAGCTTTCTTT